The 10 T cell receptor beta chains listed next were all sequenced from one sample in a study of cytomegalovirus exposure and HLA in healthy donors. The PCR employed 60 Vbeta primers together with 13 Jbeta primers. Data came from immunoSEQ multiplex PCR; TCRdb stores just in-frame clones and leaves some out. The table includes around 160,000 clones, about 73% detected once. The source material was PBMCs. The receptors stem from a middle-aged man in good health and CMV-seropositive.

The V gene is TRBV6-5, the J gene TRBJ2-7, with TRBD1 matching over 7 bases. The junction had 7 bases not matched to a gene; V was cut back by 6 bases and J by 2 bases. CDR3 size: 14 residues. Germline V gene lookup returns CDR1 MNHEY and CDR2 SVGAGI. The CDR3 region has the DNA TGTGCCAGCAGCCTCTACAGGGGAGCCTACGAGCAGTACTTC. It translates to CASSLYRGAYEQYF.

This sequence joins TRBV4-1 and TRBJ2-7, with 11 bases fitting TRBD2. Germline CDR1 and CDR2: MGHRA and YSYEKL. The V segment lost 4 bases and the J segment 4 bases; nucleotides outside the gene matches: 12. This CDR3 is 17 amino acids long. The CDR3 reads CASSPRGTTSGSYEQYF. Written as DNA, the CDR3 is TGCGCCAGCAGCCCTCGGGGCACTACTAGCGGGAGTTACGAGCAGTACTTC.

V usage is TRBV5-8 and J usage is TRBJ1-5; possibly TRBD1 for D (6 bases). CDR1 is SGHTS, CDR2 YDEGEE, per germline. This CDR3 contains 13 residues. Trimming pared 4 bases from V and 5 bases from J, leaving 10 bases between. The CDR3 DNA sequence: TGTGCCAGCAGCGGGGGGGGCCATCAGCCCCAGCATTTT. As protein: CASSGGGHQPQHF.

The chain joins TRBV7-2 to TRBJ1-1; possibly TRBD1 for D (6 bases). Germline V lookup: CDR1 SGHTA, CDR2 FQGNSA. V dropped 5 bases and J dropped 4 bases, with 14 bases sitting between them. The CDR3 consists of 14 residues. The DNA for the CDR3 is TGTGCCAGCAGCAAACAGGGTGGTGGCACTGAAGCTTTCTTT. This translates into CASSKQGGGTEAFF.

CDR3 DNA sequence: TGTGCCAGCAGCCCTCCCCGGGCGGGATCTAACGAGCAGTACTTC. Its translation is CASSPPRAGSNEQYF. The chain joins TRBV11-3 to TRBJ2-7; possible D gene TRBD2, 6 bases. Germline loops: CDR1 SGHNT, CDR2 YENEEA. The length of the CDR3 is 15 residues. V lost 5 bases and J 5 bases, leaving 19 bases between the germline ends.

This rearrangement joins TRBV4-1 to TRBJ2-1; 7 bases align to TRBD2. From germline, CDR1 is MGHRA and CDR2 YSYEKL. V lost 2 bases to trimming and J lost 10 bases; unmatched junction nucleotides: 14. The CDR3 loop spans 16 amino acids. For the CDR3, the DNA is TGCGCCAGCAGCCAAAAACCCCAAGTGCAGGGACTAGAGCAGTTCTTC. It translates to CASSQKPQVQGLEQFF.

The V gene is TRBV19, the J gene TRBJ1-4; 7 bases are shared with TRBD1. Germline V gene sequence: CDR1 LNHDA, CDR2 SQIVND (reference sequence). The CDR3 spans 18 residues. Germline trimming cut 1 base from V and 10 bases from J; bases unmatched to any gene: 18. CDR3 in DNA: TGTGCCAGTAGTATAGGGGGACAGATCACCTCAACCGGGGGAAAACTGTTTTTT. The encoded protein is CASSIGGQITSTGGKLFF.

The CDR3 nucleotides read TGTGCCAGCAGCTTAACCGAGGCGGGATATTCCTACGAGCAGTACTTC. This encodes CASSLTEAGYSYEQYF. V and J are TRBV13 and TRBJ2-7; D possibly corresponds to TRBD2 (6 bases). Per germline, CDR1 PRHDT and CDR2 FYEKMQ (reference sequence). Trimming stripped 2 bases from V and 1 base from J, with 15 bases between. This CDR3 is built from 16 residues.

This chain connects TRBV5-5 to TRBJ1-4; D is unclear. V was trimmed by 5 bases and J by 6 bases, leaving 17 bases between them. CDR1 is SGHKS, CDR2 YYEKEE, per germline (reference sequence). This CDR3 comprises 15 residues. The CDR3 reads CASRPTSSGDEKLFF. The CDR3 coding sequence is TGTGCCAGCAGACCTACTTCAAGTGGAGATGAAAAACTGTTTTTT.

In DNA, the CDR3 is TGTGCCAGTCAGGAAGCGGGTCCCCAGAACGAGCAGTACTTC. Its protein product is CASQEAGPQNEQYF. The chain joins TRBV25-1 to TRBJ2-7, with TRBD2 as a possible D gene (6 bases). V gave up 9 bases and J gave up 5 bases, with 20 bases separating them. The CDR3 extends over 14 amino acids. Germline V lookup: CDR1 MGHDK, CDR2 SYGVNS.